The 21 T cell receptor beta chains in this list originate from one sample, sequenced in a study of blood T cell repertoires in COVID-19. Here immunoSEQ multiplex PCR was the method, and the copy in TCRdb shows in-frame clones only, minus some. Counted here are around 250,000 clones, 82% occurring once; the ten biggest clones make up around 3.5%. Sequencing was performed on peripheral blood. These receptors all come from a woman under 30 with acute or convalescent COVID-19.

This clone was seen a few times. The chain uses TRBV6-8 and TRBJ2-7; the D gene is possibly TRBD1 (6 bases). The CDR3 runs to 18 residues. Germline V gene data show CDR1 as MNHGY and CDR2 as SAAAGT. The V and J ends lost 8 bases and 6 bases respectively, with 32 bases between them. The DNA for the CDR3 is TGTGCCAGCTTCAAACGTTTTCACACTCCCAGGGGCCTCAGCGAGCAGTACTTC. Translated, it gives CASFKRFHTPRGLSEQYF.

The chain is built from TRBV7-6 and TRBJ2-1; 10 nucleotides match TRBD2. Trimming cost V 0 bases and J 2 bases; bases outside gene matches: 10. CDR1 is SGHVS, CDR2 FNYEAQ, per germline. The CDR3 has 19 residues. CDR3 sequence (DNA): TGTGCCAGCAGCTTAGCCCTAGCGGGAGTATACCCCCCCTACAATGAGCAGTTCTTC. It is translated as CASSLALAGVYPPYNEQFF.

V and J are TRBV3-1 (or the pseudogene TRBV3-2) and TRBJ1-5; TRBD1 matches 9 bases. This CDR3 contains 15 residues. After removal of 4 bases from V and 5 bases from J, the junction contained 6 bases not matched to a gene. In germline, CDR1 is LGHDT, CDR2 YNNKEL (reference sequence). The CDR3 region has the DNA TGTGCCAGCAGCCCCATTACAGGGGGCGATCAGCCCCAGCATTTT. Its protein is CASSPITGGDQPQHF.

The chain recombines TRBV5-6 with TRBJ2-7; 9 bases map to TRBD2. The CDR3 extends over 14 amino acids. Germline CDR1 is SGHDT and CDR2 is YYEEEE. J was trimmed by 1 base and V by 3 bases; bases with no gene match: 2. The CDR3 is CASSSLAGSYEQYF. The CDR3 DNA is TGTGCCAGCAGCTCCCTAGCGGGATCCTACGAGCAGTACTTC.

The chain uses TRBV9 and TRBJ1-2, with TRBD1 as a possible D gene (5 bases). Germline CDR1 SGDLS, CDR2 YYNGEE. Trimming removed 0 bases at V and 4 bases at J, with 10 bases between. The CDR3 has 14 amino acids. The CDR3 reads CASSVGEGIYGYTF. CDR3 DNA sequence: TGTGCCAGCAGCGTAGGGGAGGGGATCTATGGCTACACCTTC.

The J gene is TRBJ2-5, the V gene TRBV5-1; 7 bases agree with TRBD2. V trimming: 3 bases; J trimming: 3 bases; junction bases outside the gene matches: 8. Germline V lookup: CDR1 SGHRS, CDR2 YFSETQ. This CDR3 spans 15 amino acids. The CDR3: CASSSFSGGEETQYF. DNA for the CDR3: TGCGCCAGCAGCTCATTTTCGGGGGGAGAAGAGACCCAGTACTTC.

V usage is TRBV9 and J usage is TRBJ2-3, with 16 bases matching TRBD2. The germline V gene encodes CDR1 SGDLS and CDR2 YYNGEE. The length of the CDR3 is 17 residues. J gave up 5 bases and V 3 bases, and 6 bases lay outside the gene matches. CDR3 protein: CASSEGTSGRAIDTQYF. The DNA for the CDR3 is TGTGCCAGCAGCGAGGGGACTAGCGGGAGGGCCATAGATACGCAGTATTTT.

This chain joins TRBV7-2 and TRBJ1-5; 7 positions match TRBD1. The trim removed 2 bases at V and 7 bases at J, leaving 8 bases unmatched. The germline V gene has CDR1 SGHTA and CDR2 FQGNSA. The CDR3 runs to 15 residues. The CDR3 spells CASSLSVTGRQPQHF. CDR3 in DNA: TGTGCCAGCAGCTTAAGTGTGACAGGGAGACAGCCCCAGCATTTT.

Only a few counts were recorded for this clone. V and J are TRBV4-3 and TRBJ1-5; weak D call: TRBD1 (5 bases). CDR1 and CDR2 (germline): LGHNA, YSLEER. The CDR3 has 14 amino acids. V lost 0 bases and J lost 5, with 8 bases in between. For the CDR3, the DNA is TGCGCCAGCAGCCAAGATCTCAGGGATCAGCCCCAGCATTTT. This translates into CASSQDLRDQPQHF.

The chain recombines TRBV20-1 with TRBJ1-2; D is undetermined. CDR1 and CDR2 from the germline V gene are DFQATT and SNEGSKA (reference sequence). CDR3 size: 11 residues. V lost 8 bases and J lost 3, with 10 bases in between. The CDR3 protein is CSPAVDYGYTF. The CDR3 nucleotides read TGCAGTCCTGCGGTGGACTATGGCTACACCTTC.

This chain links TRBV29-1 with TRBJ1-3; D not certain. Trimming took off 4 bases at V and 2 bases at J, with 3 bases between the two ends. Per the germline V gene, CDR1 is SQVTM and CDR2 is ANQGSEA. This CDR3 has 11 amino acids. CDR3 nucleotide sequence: TGCAGCGTTGCCGCTGGAAACACCATATATTTT. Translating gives CSVAAGNTIYF.

Here the CDR3 DNA reads TGTGCCAGCTCACCAGCCGGGACTAGTCTCTACGAGCAGTACTTC. Its translation is CASSPAGTSLYEQYF. This chain connects TRBV18 to TRBJ2-7; 8 bases map to TRBD2. V shed 2 bases and J 3 bases; nucleotides not matched to a gene: 6. From germline, CDR1 is KGHSH and CDR2 LQKENI. The CDR3 covers 15 residues.

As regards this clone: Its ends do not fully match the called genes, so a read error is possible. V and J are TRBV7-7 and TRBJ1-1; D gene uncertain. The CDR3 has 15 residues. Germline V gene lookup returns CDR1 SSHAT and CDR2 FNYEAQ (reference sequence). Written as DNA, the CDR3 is TGTGCTAGCAGCTTAGTTGGGCCAATGAACACTGAAGCTTTCTTT. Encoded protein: CASSLVGPMNTEAFF.

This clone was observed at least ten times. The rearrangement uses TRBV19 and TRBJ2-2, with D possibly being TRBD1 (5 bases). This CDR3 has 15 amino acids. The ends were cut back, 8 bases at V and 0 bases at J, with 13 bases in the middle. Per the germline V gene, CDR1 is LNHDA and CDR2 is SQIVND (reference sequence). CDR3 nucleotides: TGTGCCAGTCGAATCCAGGGCGCGAACACCGGGGAGCTGTTTTTT. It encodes CASRIQGANTGELFF. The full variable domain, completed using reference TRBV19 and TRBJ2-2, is DGGITQSPKYLFRKEGQNVTLSCEQNLNHDAMYWYRQDPGQGLRLIYYSQIVNDFQKGDIAEGYSVSREKKESFPLTVTSAQKNPTAFYLCASRIQGANTGELFFGEGSRLTVL.

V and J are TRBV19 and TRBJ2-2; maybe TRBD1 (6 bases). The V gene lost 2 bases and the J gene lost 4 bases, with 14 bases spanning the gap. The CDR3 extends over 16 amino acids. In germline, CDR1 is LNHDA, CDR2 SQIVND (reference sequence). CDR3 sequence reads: CASSIFDRRLTGELFF. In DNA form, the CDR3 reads TGTGCCAGTAGTATATTCGACAGGAGGCTCACCGGGGAGCTGTTTTTT.

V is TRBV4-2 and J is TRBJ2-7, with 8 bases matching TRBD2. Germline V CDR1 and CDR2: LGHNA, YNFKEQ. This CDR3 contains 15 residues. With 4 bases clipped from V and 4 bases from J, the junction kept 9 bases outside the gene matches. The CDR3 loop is CASSLLGAGEYEQYF. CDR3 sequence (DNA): TGTGCCAGCAGCCTGTTGGGAGCGGGAGAATACGAGCAGTACTTC.

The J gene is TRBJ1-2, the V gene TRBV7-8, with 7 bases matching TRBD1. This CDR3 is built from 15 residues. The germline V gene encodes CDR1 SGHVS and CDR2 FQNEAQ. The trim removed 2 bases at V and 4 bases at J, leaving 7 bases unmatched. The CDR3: CASSLLVQGGYGYTF. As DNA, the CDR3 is TGTGCCAGCAGCTTACTCGTCCAGGGGGGCTATGGCTACACCTTC.

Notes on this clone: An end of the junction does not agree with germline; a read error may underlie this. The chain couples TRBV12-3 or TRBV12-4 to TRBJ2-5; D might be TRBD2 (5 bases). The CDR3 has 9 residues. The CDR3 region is CASSPSRDF. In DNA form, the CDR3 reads TGTGCCAGCTCCCCCTCGAGGGACTTC.

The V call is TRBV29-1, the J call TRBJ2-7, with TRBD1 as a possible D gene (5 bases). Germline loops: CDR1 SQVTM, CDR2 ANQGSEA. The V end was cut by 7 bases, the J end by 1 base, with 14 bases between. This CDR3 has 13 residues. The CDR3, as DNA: TGCAGCGCTCGACAGCCTGGGTCCTACGAGCAGTACTTC. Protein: CSARQPGSYEQYF.

CDR3 protein: CASSLGAGRGLEQYF. The CDR3 coding sequence is TGTGCCAGCAGCTTAGGAGCAGGAAGAGGACTCGAGCAGTACTTC. This chain connects TRBV7-2 to TRBJ2-7, with TRBD2 as a possible D gene (5 bases). CDR1 and CDR2 (germline): SGHTA, FQGNSA. The CDR3 consists of 15 residues. V lost 1 base, J lost 6 bases, and 16 bases lay in between.

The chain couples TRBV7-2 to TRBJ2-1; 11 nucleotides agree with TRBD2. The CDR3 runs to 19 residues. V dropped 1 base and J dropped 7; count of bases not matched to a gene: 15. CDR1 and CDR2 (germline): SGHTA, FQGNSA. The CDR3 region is CASSLEAGLAGGGGNEQFF. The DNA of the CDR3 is TGTGCCAGCAGCTTAGAGGCAGGTTTAGCGGGAGGGGGGGGAAATGAGCAGTTCTTC.